Presented here are 26 T cell receptor beta chains from one specimen sequenced in a study of T cells in narcolepsy. The assay was immunoSEQ multiplex PCR, and TCRdb's table has in-frame clones only and misses some. The repertoire holds 25,000 to 30,000 clones, with over 75% as singletons. Input material: CD45RA- memory CD4+ T cells from PBMCs. The receptors here all came from a human donor with narcolepsy.

The J gene is TRBJ1-4, the V gene TRBV5-1, with D maybe TRBD1 (6 bases). Germline assignment: CDR1 SGHRS and CDR2 YFSETQ. The CDR3 sequence is 16 residues long. The V end was cut by 2 bases, the J end by 8 bases, with 19 bases between. CDR3 region: CASSLTLQGGGEKLFF. The CDR3 nucleotides read TGCGCCAGCAGCTTAACCTTACAGGGAGGAGGGGAAAAACTGTTTTTT. The whole variable domain, filled in from reference TRBV5-1 and TRBJ1-4, reads KAGVTQTPRYLIKTRGQQVTLSCSPISGHRSVSWYQQTPGQGLQFLFEYFSETQRNKGNFPGRFSGRQFSNSRSEMNVSTLELGDSALYLCASSLTLQGGGEKLFFGSGTQLSVL.

V is TRBV15 and J is TRBJ2-6, with TRBD1 matching 11 bases. J was trimmed by 3 bases and V by 5 bases; bases with no gene match: 12. The CDR3 is made up of 19 amino acids. Germline V gene data show CDR1 as LNHNV and CDR2 as YYDKDF (reference sequence). The DNA of the CDR3 is TGTGCCACCAGCCCTCGTGTGGGACAGGGGGTAGGTGGGGCCAACGTCCTGACTTTC. It yields the protein CATSPRVGQGVGGANVLTF.

The rearrangement joins TRBV7-2 to TRBJ2-1, with TRBD2 identical over 15 bases. V dropped 1 base and J dropped 5; count of bases not matched to a gene: 0. The CDR3 has 16 amino acids. CDR1 SGHTA and CDR2 FQGNSA come from the germline V gene. The CDR3 is CASSLGTSGGDNEQFF. DNA of the CDR3: TGTGCCAGCAGCTTAGGGACTAGCGGGGGGGACAATGAGCAGTTCTTC.

The chain has TRBV6-1 and TRBJ1-2; unclear D gene. In germline, CDR1 is MNHNS, CDR2 SASEGT. This CDR3 has 12 amino acids. Trimming left V 1 base short and J 6 bases short, with 6 bases between. The CDR3: CASSEESHGYTF. The CDR3 region has the DNA TGTGCCAGCAGTGAAGAGAGCCATGGCTACACCTTC.

CDR3 sequence: CASSYSSYGYTF. CDR3 in DNA: TGTGCCAGCAGTTACTCGAGTTATGGCTACACCTTC. V usage is TRBV6-6 and J usage is TRBJ1-2; no clear D gene. Germline CDR1 is MNHNY and CDR2 is SVGAGI (reference sequence). V lost 0 bases and J 5 bases, leaving 4 bases between the germline ends. The length of the CDR3 is 12 residues.

The V gene is TRBV2, the J gene TRBJ1-4; D not resolved. Germline assignment: CDR1 SNHLY and CDR2 FYNNEI. V was cut by 7 bases and J by 6 bases, with 18 bases left in between. The CDR3 has 15 residues. The CDR3 spells CASIFYPQSDEKLFF. CDR3 nucleotide sequence: TGTGCCAGCATTTTCTACCCCCAGAGCGATGAAAAACTGTTTTTT.

This rearrangement joins TRBV18 to TRBJ2-1, with D unresolved. This CDR3 region has 17 residues. Trimming took 3 bases from V and 0 from J, leaving 15 bases between them. CDR1 and CDR2 (germline): KGHSH, LQKENI. The DNA of the CDR3 is TGTGCCAGCTCACCTGGAGCTGTGGCAGGCTCCTACAATGAGCAGTTCTTC. Its translation: CASSPGAVAGSYNEQFF.

This clone showed up just a few times. The chain is built from TRBV18 and TRBJ1-1; 9 positions match TRBD1. CDR1 is KGHSH and CDR2 is LQKENI in the germline V gene. V was clipped by 3 bases and J by 4 bases; unmatched bases: 6. CDR3 length equals 15 residues. CDR3 protein: CASSPRDRASTEAFF. CDR3 sequence (DNA): TGTGCCAGCTCACCCCGGGACAGGGCGAGCACTGAAGCTTTCTTT.

The chain combines TRBV5-4 with TRBJ1-3; D not certain. The V end lost 4 bases, the J end lost 3 bases, and 8 bases lay between the germline ends. CDR3 length: 13 amino acids. CDR1 is SGHNT, CDR2 YYREEE, per germline (reference sequence). CDR3 nucleotides: TGTGCCAGCAGCCCGGGTCGTGGAAACACCATATATTTT. Translated, it gives CASSPGRGNTIYF.

This clone has just a few counts. The chain carries TRBV7-2 and TRBJ2-7; possible D gene TRBD2, 6 bases. The CDR3 covers 15 residues. V was trimmed by 1 base and J by 3 bases, leaving 13 bases between them. Germline CDR1 and CDR2: SGHTA and FQGNSA. CDR3 in DNA: TGTGCCAGCAGCTTAGGAGGAGGGCGCGACTACGAGCAGTACTTC. Its protein is CASSLGGGRDYEQYF.

This chain uses TRBV7-2 with TRBJ1-2; tentatively, D is TRBD1 (5 bases). V was shortened by 5 bases and J by 3 bases, with 10 bases between the two germline ends. The CDR3 is made up of 13 amino acids. The germline gives CDR1 SGHTA, CDR2 FQGNSA. The CDR3 region has the DNA TGTGCCAGCAGCATGACAGTCTACTATGGCTACACCTTC. Amino acids: CASSMTVYYGYTF.

V usage is TRBV7-9 and J usage is TRBJ1-5; D call uncertain. Trimming removed 3 bases at V and 5 bases at J, with 8 bases between. Germline values: CDR1 SEHNR, CDR2 FQNEAQ (reference sequence). The CDR3 totals 13 residues. The CDR3 protein is CASSLADYQPQHF. The CDR3 region has the DNA TGTGCCAGCAGCTTGGCAGATTATCAGCCCCAGCATTTT.

The genes are TRBV9 and TRBJ1-4; 10 nucleotides line up with TRBD1. J gave up 4 bases and V 3 bases, and 3 bases lay outside the gene matches. This CDR3 region has 15 residues. CDR1 is SGDLS, CDR2 YYNGEE, per germline. CDR3 region: CASSGGQGNNEKLFF. CDR3 coding DNA: TGTGCCAGCAGCGGGGGACAGGGGAATAATGAAAAACTGTTTTTT.

The chain has TRBV18 and TRBJ2-1; possible D gene TRBD2, 7 bases. This CDR3 spans 16 amino acids. The germline V gene encodes CDR1 KGHSH and CDR2 LQKENI. V dropped 3 bases and J dropped 9 bases, with 21 bases sitting between them. This chain's CDR3 is CASSPQKGGALGEQFF. As DNA, the CDR3 is TGTGCCAGCTCACCTCAGAAGGGGGGGGCACTGGGTGAGCAGTTCTTC.

This clone has just a few counts. The chain employs TRBV7-6 and TRBJ2-1; 10 bases line up with TRBD1. Germline CDR1 is SGHVS and CDR2 is FNYEAQ. The CDR3 is 17 residues long. Trimming removed 4 bases from V and 7 bases from J; junction bases left unmatched: 13. As DNA, the CDR3 is TGTGCCAGCAGCTCTCCGACAGGGACAGGGGCGTGGAATGAGCAGTTCTTC. Encoded protein: CASSSPTGTGAWNEQFF.

The J gene is TRBJ1-6, the V gene TRBV14; D remains unclear. V lost 2 bases to trimming and J lost 7 bases, with 9 bases between them. CDR3 length: 14 residues. Germline-derived CDR1 and CDR2 are SGHDN and FVKESK. The CDR3 region is CASSQLETNSPLHF. CDR3 DNA sequence: TGTGCCAGCAGCCAATTAGAGACGAATTCACCCCTCCACTTT.

This clone was found a few times. V and J are TRBV30 and TRBJ1-5; D unresolved. Trimming removed 3 bases at V and 5 bases at J, with 11 bases between. This CDR3 is 13 amino acids long. CDR1 and CDR2 from the germline V gene are GTSNPN and SVGIG (reference sequence). In DNA, the CDR3 is TGTGCCTGGAGGCAGGACGCGGATCAGCCCCAGCATTTT. This gives the protein CAWRQDADQPQHF.

The V gene is TRBV5-4, the J gene TRBJ2-3, with 12 bases matching TRBD1. Germline CDR1 reads SGHNT; CDR2 reads YYREEE (reference sequence). CDR3 length equals 16 residues. The junction had 4 bases not matched to a gene; V was cut back by 4 bases and J by 1 base. CDR3 loop: CASSRDRGRGTDTQYF. The DNA for the CDR3 is TGTGCCAGCAGCCGGGACAGGGGGCGAGGCACAGATACGCAGTATTTT.

Here the CDR3 DNA reads TGTGCCAGCAGCTCCAGGGGTTACGAGCAGTACTTC. Translated, it gives CASSSRGYEQYF. V is TRBV11-3 and J is TRBJ2-5; D is possibly TRBD1 (6 bases). The DNA end favors TRBJ2-7, so the J call may be wrong. CDR3 length: 12 residues. Germline V gene sequence: CDR1 SGHNT, CDR2 YENEEA.

V gene TRBV4-2 combines with J gene TRBJ2-2; the match to TRBD1 covers 9 bases. This CDR3 region has 17 residues. With V trimmed by 5 bases and J by 5 bases, 12 bases remained unmatched. The germline CDR1 and CDR2 sequences are LGHNA and YNFKEQ. The CDR3 spells CASSSPGTGRTTGELFF. The DNA for the CDR3 is TGTGCCAGCAGCTCCCCCGGGACAGGGCGTACGACCGGGGAGCTGTTTTTT.

This clone turned up a few times. The chain employs TRBV5-4 and TRBJ1-1, with 9 bases that match TRBD1. With V trimmed by 0 bases and J by 3 bases, 6 bases remained unmatched. The CDR3 is made up of 16 amino acids. Germline CDR1 is SGHNT and CDR2 is YYREEE (reference sequence). DNA of the CDR3: TGTGCCAGCAGCTTGGCGGGACAGGGAAGTTACACTGAAGCTTTCTTT. This translates into CASSLAGQGSYTEAFF. Filled out from reference TRBV5-4 and TRBJ1-1, the complete variable domain reads ETGVTQSPTHLIKTRGQQVTLRCSSQSGHNTVSWYQQALGQGPQFIFQYYREEENGRGNFPPRFSGLQFPNYSSELNVNALELDDSALYLCASSLAGQGSYTEAFFGQGTRLTVV.

The chain uses TRBV4-3 and TRBJ2-7, with 13 bases that match TRBD2. Germline V lookup: CDR1 LGHNA, CDR2 YSLEER. This CDR3 is 16 amino acids long. Losses at the gene ends were 4 bases for V and 2 bases for J; bases not matched to a gene: 5. The chain's CDR3 is CASSLGLAGDPYEQYF. Written as DNA, the CDR3 is TGCGCCAGCAGCCTTGGACTAGCGGGGGATCCCTACGAGCAGTACTTC.

About this clone itself: One junction end does not reproduce the germline sequence, and a read error may be involved. This sample includes further DNA sequences coding for the same CDR3. The CDR3 is CASSSGLGLPGGTGELFF. CDR3 DNA sequence: TGCGCCAGCAGCTCCGGCCTGGGACTCCCCGGGGGCACCGGGGAGCTGTTTTTC. The chain employs TRBV5-1 and TRBJ2-2; D is tentatively TRBD1 or TRBD2 (6 bases each). The CDR3 has 18 residues. Germline-derived CDR1 and CDR2 are SGHRS and YFSETQ. Full variable domain (missing parts from reference TRBV5-1 and TRBJ2-2): KAGVTQTPRYLIKTRGQQVTLSCSPISGHRSVSWYQQTPGQGLQFLFEYFSETQRNKGNFPGRFSGRQFSNSRSEMNVSTLELGDSALYLCASSSGLGLPGGTGELFFGEGSRLTVL.

This clone was picked up one time. This chain uses TRBV5-4 with TRBJ2-4; 11 positions agree with TRBD1. Germline loops: CDR1 SGHNT, CDR2 YYREEE (reference sequence). Unmatched junction bases numbered 8, after V lost 1 base and J lost 8 bases. CDR3 size: 16 residues. The CDR3 nucleotides are TGTGCCAGCAGCTTGATTGGACAGGGGGCGCGAGACATTCAGTACTTC. It translates to CASSLIGQGARDIQYF.

The count of this clone is one. CDR3: CASSPGTGGYYGYTF. In DNA, the CDR3 is TGTGCCAGTAGTCCAGGGACAGGGGGCTACTATGGCTACACCTTC. The chain joins TRBV19 to TRBJ1-2; 12 bases fit TRBD1. This CDR3 contains 15 residues. The germline gives CDR1 LNHDA, CDR2 SQIVND (reference sequence). The V gene end was trimmed by 5 bases and the J gene end by 3 bases; junction bases not matched to a gene: 4.

V is TRBV19 and J is TRBJ1-4; D might be TRBD1 (5 bases). Between the trimmed V and J ends, which lost 5 bases and 5 bases, there was a span of 9 bases. Germline CDR1 reads LNHDA; CDR2 reads SQIVND (reference sequence). This CDR3 is built from 13 residues. This CDR3 is CASSWGLNEKLFF. The CDR3 bases are TGTGCCAGTAGTTGGGGCCTAAATGAAAAACTGTTTTTT. The variable domain in full, completed from reference TRBV19 and TRBJ1-4, reads DGGITQSPKYLFRKEGQNVTLSCEQNLNHDAMYWYRQDPGQGLRLIYYSQIVNDFQKGDIAEGYSVSREKKESFPLTVTSAQKNPTAFYLCASSWGLNEKLFFGSGTQLSVL.